The T cell receptor beta chain described here comes from a study of blood T cell repertoires in COVID-19. Study-wide context: Specimens from acute and convalescent COVID-19 originated in the United States, Italy and Spain. The analysed material was cDNA or gDNA that came from T cells, B-cell-depleted T cells, or PBMCs.

In the original workflow: Amplification of reference gene primers was used by the study to estimate nucleated cell counts. Data came from immunoSEQ multiplex PCR; TCRdb stores just in-frame clones and leaves some out. That table gives V, J and clone size, and the DNA gave D and trimming. The data show about 16,000 clones, about four fifths seen once. Sequenced: peripheral blood. The TCR comes from a man aged 55 to 69 with acute or convalescent COVID-19.

The chain's CDR3 is CASSTTFIQGNTEAFF. CDR3 DNA: TGTGCCAGCAGTACAACCTTTATACAGGGGAACACTGAAGCTTTCTTT. The rearrangement joins TRBV28 to TRBJ1-1, with TRBD1 as a possible D gene (6 bases). Germline loops: CDR1 MDHEN, CDR2 SYDVKM. The CDR3 runs to 16 residues. V was shortened by 5 bases and J by 1 base, with 17 bases between the two germline ends.